The TCR beta chain under discussion was sequenced for a study of monozygotic twins with inflammatory bowel disease. Study-wide results and caveats: No repertoire similarity difference was seen between concordant and discordant twins; power was possibly limited.

The template-switching step introduced UMIs that carried a 6-nucleotide sample barcode. TCRdb re-called the 5' RACE reads; one entry per CDR3 protein, DNA not given. The table for this sample gives 300,000 to 400,000 distinct CDR3 sequences. Each donor gave around 2.5 ml of peripheral blood. Germline-derived CDR1 and CDR2 are KGHDR and SFDVKD. The CDR3 runs to 15 residues. For this clonotype: What it recognizes is unknown.

The gene calls are TRBV24-1 and TRBJ1-1. Sample: blood. This sequence originates from a human donor with ulcerative colitis or Crohn's disease, or a healthy co-twin of an affected twin (not recorded which). The CDR3 reads CATSDSSRGGTEAFF.